The following is a T cell receptor (beta chain) sequence with its context. Which antigen it targets is not known. No clone much larger than this one lies a single base away; base qualities are absent. Sequences MGHRA (CDR1) and YSYEKL (CDR2) are obtained from the germline V gene. Relative to germline, V is 1 base shorter and J is 4 bases shorter, with 11 bases between their ends. The CDR3 spans 14 residues, from the cysteine through the phenylalanine. The entry retains the CDR3 DNA only, 42 bases that are in frame from base 1. This specimen comes from a study of OX40 agonist ivuxolimab in advanced cancers. Context from the whole study: Ivuxolimab was a fully human IgG2 agonistic monoclonal antibody targeting the costimulatory receptor OX40 (CD134). Intravenous ivuxolimab was administered to patients every 2 weeks at six dose levels: 0.01, 0.1, 0.3, 1.5, 3 and 10 mg/kg. Of the roughly 50 dose-escalation patients, hepatocellular carcinoma was present in about 19, melanoma in around 15, renal cell carcinoma in 9 and head and neck cancer in 9. A male proportion of around 81% and a mean age of 60 years, ranging from about 20 to 80, were recorded for the dose-escalation cohort. Prior anti-PD-1, anti-PD-L1 or anti-CTLA-4 therapy was permitted, and checkpoint inhibitors had been received by about two fifths of dose-escalation patients. Partial responses occurred in three dose-escalation patients, of whom one had hepatocellular carcinoma and two had cutaneous melanoma. The point of sequencing TCRbeta in the periphery was to test whether ivuxolimab changed TCR sequence diversity and drove clonal T-cell expansion. The monotherapy dose-escalation portion (N of about 50 patients) of the phase I ivuxolimab trial is reported in the paper. Points the paper makes about the study in general: At doses of 0.1 to 3.0 mg/kg, clonal expansion of both CD4+ and CD8+ T cells in blood was seen between baseline and week 6. In partial responders in the 0.1-3.0 mg/kg groups, normalized peripheral clonal expansion was found to be among the lowest, especially among CD8+ T cells. Which antigens the clonally expanded peripheral T cells were specific for was not determined. Low levels of normalized T-cell clonal expansion were also shown by some nonresponding patients. On average, CD8+ T cells showed more expanded clones than CD4+ T cells after ivuxolimab.

Genomic DNA was extracted from sorted cells for sequencing of the TCRbeta CDR3 region. TCRbeta CDR3 regions were sequenced using the immunoSEQ Assay. The table was pulled from immuneACCESS by TCRdb, which kept in-frame rearrangements only. Such tables lose some clones; where checked, under half of the loss comes from unresolved V genes, and the rest has no known cause. Within this sample are some 86,000 clones, with about 85% of them counted one time only. Together, the top ten hold under 4% of the sample. The trial excluded patients who had a history of autoimmune disease or were on systemic immunosuppression. In every dose cohort, peripheral blood was drawn for TCR sequencing at baseline, cycle 4 day 1, and cycle 7 day 1. Samples came from an open-label, multicenter, first-in-human phase I dose-escalation trial of ivuxolimab. Adults with locally advanced or metastatic head and neck squamous cell, hepatocellular, melanoma or renal cell carcinoma were enrolled in the trial. CD4+ and CD8+ T cells were sorted separately from peripheral blood before TCR sequencing.

The source is an adult with an advanced solid tumor such as melanoma, head and neck, liver or kidney cancer. Here the chain combines TRBV4-1 and TRBJ2-7, and possibly TRBD2, on 6 matching bases. The material was CD4+ or CD8+ T cells sorted from blood, obtained in a trial of the OX40 agonist ivuxolimab. CDR3 sequence: CASSQGLEGYEQYF. The DNA sequence reads TGCGCCAGCAGCCAAGGATTGGAGGGTTACGAGCAGTACTTC.